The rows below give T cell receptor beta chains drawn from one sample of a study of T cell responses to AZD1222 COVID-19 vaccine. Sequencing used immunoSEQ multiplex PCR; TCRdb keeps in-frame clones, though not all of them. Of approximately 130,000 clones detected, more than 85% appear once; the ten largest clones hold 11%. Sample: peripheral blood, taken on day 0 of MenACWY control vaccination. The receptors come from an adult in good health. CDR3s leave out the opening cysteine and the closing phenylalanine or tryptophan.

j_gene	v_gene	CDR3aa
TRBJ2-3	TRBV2	ASSEGVPTDTQY
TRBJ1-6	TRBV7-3	ASSPGTPDSPLH
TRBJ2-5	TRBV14	ASSRLDQGPQY
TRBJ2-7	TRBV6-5	ASGQPQGSPYEQY
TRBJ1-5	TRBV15	ATSRRPEGTARHNQPQH
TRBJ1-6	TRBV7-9	ASSLPGTGNSPLH
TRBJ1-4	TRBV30	AWSPQVDEKLF
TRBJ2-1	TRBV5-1	ASSLGGGGSYNEQF
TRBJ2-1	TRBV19	ASSIVGLGEQF
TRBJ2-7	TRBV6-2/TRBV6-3	ASSYWPAPAGTGAQTQY
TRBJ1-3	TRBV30	AWSRAGNLGNTIY
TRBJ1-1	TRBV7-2	ASSSFNGGEAF
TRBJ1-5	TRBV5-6	ASSLARVNSNQPQH
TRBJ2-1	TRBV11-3	ASSLGRTSGRANEQF
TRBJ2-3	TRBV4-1	ASSQGTSGSWTDTQY
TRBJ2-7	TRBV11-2	ASSSLGSYEQY
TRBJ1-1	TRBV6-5	ASSYDGAMNTEAF
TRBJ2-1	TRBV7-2	ASSFPTSGANNEQF
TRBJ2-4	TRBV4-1	ASSQDRLAVNIQY
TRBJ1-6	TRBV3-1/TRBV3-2	ASSQLYNSPLH
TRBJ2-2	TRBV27	ASSWGPDSSNTGELF
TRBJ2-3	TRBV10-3	AISVGTGAPTDTQY
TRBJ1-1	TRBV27	ASSRGHLNTEAF
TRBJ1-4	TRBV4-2	ASSQDLGEKLF
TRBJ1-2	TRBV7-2	ASSTGQHYGYT
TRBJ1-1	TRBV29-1	SVEKGSNTEAF
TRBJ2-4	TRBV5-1	ASSLIGVKNIQY
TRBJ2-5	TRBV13	ASSLEGWSGSETQY
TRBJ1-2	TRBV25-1	ASSESNQDYGYT
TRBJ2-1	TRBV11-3	ASSSQGAGYNEQF
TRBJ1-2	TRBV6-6	ASSRTGNYGYT
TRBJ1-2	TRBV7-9	ASSLPTGYGYT
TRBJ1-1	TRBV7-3	ASSGQQGTEAF
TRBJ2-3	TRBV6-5	ASKQGGTDTQY
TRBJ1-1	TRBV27	ASRYAGGNTEAF
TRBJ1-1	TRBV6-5	ASSYGSKAF
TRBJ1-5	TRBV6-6	ASSYVSDYSNQPQH
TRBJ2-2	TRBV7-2	ASSIANTGELF
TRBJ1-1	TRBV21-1	ASIPNSDMNTEAF
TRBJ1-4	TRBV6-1	ASSEADGGNEKLF